These T cell receptor beta chains were read from a single sample in a study of control samples from healthy donors and cancer patients. This table comes from immunoSEQ multiplex PCR, and its TCRdb copy is limited to in-frame clones, with some not included. The table includes over 85,000 clones, over 90% detected once. The sequenced sample consisted of blood. All receptors derive from a woman between 25 and 40 years old in good health. Each CDR3 is given with its conserved first and last residue. Each record gives: J gene, V gene, clone size, CDR3 length, D gene, CDR3 DNA, CDR3 protein. D genes are given only for firm matches. The listing skips clone size in some rows; elsewhere it reads once, few, many or a size class.

>TRBJ1-1|TRBV2|-|13|-
TGTGCCAGCAGTACTAGGCAGAACACTGAAGCTTTCTTT
CASSTRQNTEAFF
>TRBJ2-1|TRBV5-1|-|16|-
TGCGCCAGCAGCTTGGGAGCGCGGGACTCTTACAATGAGCAGTTCTTC
CASSLGARDSYNEQFF
>TRBJ2-2|TRBV6-5|-|16|-
TGTGCCAGCAGTTACTTCGGGATCGTTGGCACCGGGGAGCTGTTTTTT
CASSYFGIVGTGELFF
>TRBJ1-2|TRBV6-1|-|14|TRBD1
TGTGCCAGCAGTGAATGGACAGGGCGGGCTGGCTACACCTTC
CASSEWTGRAGYTF
>TRBJ2-1|TRBV3-1/TRBV3-2|-|13|TRBD2
TGTGCCAGCAGACCAAGCGGGAGCCATGAGCAGTTCTTC
CASRPSGSHEQFF
>TRBJ2-3|TRBV7-9|-|14|-
TGTGCCAGCAGCTTAGAGTTTGGGACAGATACGCAGTATTTT
CASSLEFGTDTQYF
>TRBJ1-3|TRBV6-2/TRBV6-3|-|16|-
TGTGCCAGCAGTTACTGGGGGGAGTCGCCTGGAAACACCATATATTTT
CASSYWGESPGNTIYF
>TRBJ1-1|TRBV28|-|12|-
TGTGCCAGCTTCCAGGGAAGCTCTGAAGCTTTCTTT
CASFQGSSEAFF
>TRBJ1-1|TRBV6-5|-|14|-
TGTGCCAGCAGCCCGACCGGTGCGAACACTGAAGCTTTCTTT
CASSPTGANTEAFF
>TRBJ2-1|TRBV7-9|-|15|-
TGTGCCAGCAGCTTCGACAGGCGTCCCTACAATGAGCAGTTCTTC
CASSFDRRPYNEQFF
>TRBJ1-6|TRBV30|-|17|-
TGTGCCTGGAGTGTACACGGGGGGCGCTTCGGTAATTCACCCCTCCACTTT
CAWSVHGGRFGNSPLHF
>TRBJ1-5|TRBV6-5|-|14|-
TGTGCCAGCAGCTCAGGGGCTGAAAATCAGCCCCAGCATTTT
CASSSGAENQPQHF
>TRBJ2-5|TRBV25-1|-|15|TRBD2
TGTGCCAGCAGTGAGAGGGGGACTAGTCAAGAGACCCAGTACTTC
CASSERGTSQETQYF
>TRBJ2-1|TRBV27|-|16|TRBD1
TGTGCCAGCAGTTTAGGCCGGGACAGATTTAATAATGAGCAGTTCTTC
CASSLGRDRFNNEQFF
>TRBJ1-5|TRBV13|-|16|TRBD1
TGTGCCAGCAGCTTGACCGGGACAGGTCGGGGACAGCCCCAGCATTTT
CASSLTGTGRGQPQHF
>TRBJ1-4|TRBV2|-|14|TRBD1
TGTGCCAGCAGTGCCGGACAGGGTTTGGTAAAACTGTTTTTT
CASSAGQGLVKLFF
>TRBJ2-5|TRBV6-6|-|13|-
TGTGCCAGCAGTTACTCGGTGGAAGAGACCCAGTACTTC
CASSYSVEETQYF
>TRBJ1-5|TRBV7-8|once|17|TRBD1
TGTGCCAGCAGCTTGCTGACAGGGGGCCCTAGCAATCAGCCCCAGCATTTT
CASSLLTGGPSNQPQHF
>TRBJ2-7|TRBV2|-|15|-
TGTGCCAGCAGTGAAGCGCTAGGAGTCTCCTACGAGCAGTACTTC
CASSEALGVSYEQYF
>TRBJ1-2|TRBV4-2|-|15|-
TGTGCCAGCAGCCAGGACCCCCGAATAGACTATGTTTACACCTTC
CASSQDPRIDYVYTF
>TRBJ2-5|TRBV11-3|-|14|-
TGTGCCAGCAGCGCATCAGGGGGGGCAGAGACCCAGTACTTC
CASSASGGAETQYF
>TRBJ2-3|TRBV19|-|14|TRBD2
TGTGCCAGTCTTAGCGGGGGGGCAGCAGATACGCAGTATTTT
CASLSGGAADTQYF
>TRBJ1-1|TRBV28|-|12|TRBD1
TGTGCCAGCAACCTGCCGGACAGGGAGGCTTTCTTT
CASNLPDREAFF
>TRBJ1-2|TRBV24-1|-|13|-
TGTGCCACCAGTGATCCGGGAGGGACTGGCTACACCTTC
CATSDPGGTGYTF